The clone carrying this TCR beta chain was seen at least ten times. These data belong to a study of T-cell reconstitution after alpha-beta-depleted transplantation in children. The authors prepared the TCRbeta library with unique molecular identifiers. TCRdb used MiXCR to reprocess the PCR reads, holding one entry per CDR3 protein. The repertoire includes over 85,000 distinct CDR3 sequences, approximately 10% of them detected once, and 8% to 9.5% sits in the top ten. This CDR3 contains 16 residues. Per the germline V gene, CDR1 is MNHEY and CDR2 is SVGEGT. The V gene end was trimmed by 2 bases and the J gene end by 3 bases; junction bases not matched to a gene: 7.

The chain is built from TRBV6-2 or TRBV6-3 and TRBJ1-1; 9 bases align to TRBD1. The source material was PBMCs from the stem cell graft donor, sampled from the stem cell graft. The sequence was collected from a human donor who donated a stem cell graft to a child with acute lymphoblastic leukemia. For the CDR3, the DNA is TGTGCCAGCAGTTACGAGACAGGGGGAGCGGACACTGAAGCTTTCTTT. It yields the protein CASSYETGGADTEAFF.